This entry features one TCR beta chain sequence. The sample comes from a study of cytomegalovirus exposure and HLA in healthy donors. Study overall: From about 170 million T cells, an earlier analysis saw 117 million unique TCR beta sequences.

Amplification used 60 Vbeta primers and 13 Jbeta primers. The method was immunoSEQ multiplex PCR; TCRdb's version includes in-frame clones alone and lacks a portion of them. Counted here are about 150,000 clones, around 77% occurring once; the ten biggest clones make up 1%. CDR1 and CDR2 from the germline V gene are LNHNV and YYDKDF (reference sequence). The CDR3 consists of 13 residues. V gave up 0 bases and J gave up 5 bases, with 7 bases separating them. V usage is TRBV15 and J usage is TRBJ1-2; D not resolved. Sample: PBMCs. The clonotype originates from a woman between 45 and 65 years old in good health and CMV-seropositive. The CDR3 DNA is TGTGCCACCAGCAGAGATCACGGGTATGGCTACACCTTC. Translating gives CATSRDHGYGYTF.